These T cell receptor beta chains were read from a single sample in a study of CD8 T cells in Susac syndrome. A single record per CDR3 protein comes from TCRdb applying MiXCR to the immunoSEQ multiplex PCR reads. This repertoire shows 100,000 to 150,000 distinct CDR3 sequences, around 95% found once; its top ten account for 0.2% to 0.25%. Sample: CD8+ T cells from PBMCs. The source is a human donor with Susac syndrome. CDR3s include the opening cysteine and the closing phenylalanine or tryptophan. D genes are given only for firm matches. The listing skips clone size in some rows; elsewhere it reads once, few, many or a size class.

TRBV20-1,TRBD1,TRBJ2-2,NA,CSAHIPVRGRSGELFF,TGCAGTGCTCATATACCCGTGAGGGGGCGATCTGGGGAGCTGTTTTTT
TRBV29-1,NA,TRBJ1-1,NA,CSVEGGGDTGFRTEAFF,TGCAGCGTTGAAGGAGGCGGTGATACAGGGTTTAGGACTGAAGCTTTCTTT
TRBV7-3,NA,TRBJ2-5,few,CASSERGGQETQYF,TGTGCCAGCAGCGAACGTGGAGGCCAAGAGACCCAGTACTTC
TRBV7-9,NA,TRBJ2-1,NA,CASSLAFGTPQDNEQFF,TGTGCCAGCAGCTTAGCGTTCGGGACACCTCAAGACAATGAGCAGTTCTTC
TRBV5-8,TRBD1,TRBJ1-2,NA,CASSPSGQTYYGYTF,TGTGCCAGCAGCCCGTCGGGACAGACCTACTATGGCTACACCTTC
TRBV9,NA,TRBJ2-1,NA,CASSPDDNEQFF,TGTGCCAGCAGCCCGGACGACAATGAGCAGTTCTTC
TRBV29-1,NA,TRBJ2-2,NA,CSVEEPRESNTGELFF,TGCAGCGTCGAAGAGCCCAGGGAGTCGAACACCGGGGAGCTGTTTTTT
TRBV11-2,TRBD2,TRBJ2-3,NA,CASSSRTSGDVWFMDTQYF,TGTGCCAGCAGCTCGCGGACTAGCGGGGACGTTTGGTTTATGGATACGCAGTATTTT
TRBV20-1,TRBD1,TRBJ2-7,once,CSARTGRTYEQYF,TGCAGTGCCAGGACAGGGAGGACCTACGAGCAGTACTTC
TRBV6-1,NA,TRBJ1-1,NA,CASRTVGFRVAEAFF,TGTGCCAGCAGAACGGTGGGCTTCAGGGTGGCTGAAGCTTTCTTT
TRBV18,NA,TRBJ2-2,NA,CASSPGPRKLTGELFF,TGTGCCAGCTCACCCGGGCCACGAAAACTCACCGGGGAGCTGTTTTTT
TRBV10-3,NA,TRBJ1-3,NA,CAISESNTIYF,TGTGCCATCAGTGAAAGCAACACCATATATTTT
TRBV12-3/TRBV12-4,NA,TRBJ1-5,once,CASSFWGSHQPQHF,TGTGCCAGCAGTTTTTGGGGGTCCCATCAGCCCCAGCATTTT
TRBV7-2,TRBD2,TRBJ2-7,NA,CASSSGLAGGPAYEQYF,TGTGCCAGCAGCTCGGGACTAGCGGGAGGGCCGGCTTACGAGCAGTACTTC
TRBV7-8,NA,TRBJ2-2,NA,CASSLALGGSTGELFF,TGTGCCAGCAGCTTAGCGTTGGGGGGCAGCACCGGGGAGCTGTTTTTT
TRBV4-1,TRBD1,TRBJ2-7,NA,CASSQGQGETYEQYF,TGCGCCAGCAGCCAGGGACAGGGGGAAACCTACGAGCAGTACTTC
TRBV7-9,NA,TRBJ2-7,NA,CASSLTEVEQYF,TGTGCCAGCAGCTTAACTGAGGTGGAGCAGTACTTC
TRBV7-9,NA,TRBJ1-3,NA,CASWDTGRSGNTIYF,TGTGCCAGTTGGGACACCGGACGCTCTGGAAACACCATATATTTT
TRBV13,NA,TRBJ2-2,NA,CASSPEKGELFF,TGTGCCAGCAGCCCAGAGAAAGGGGAGCTGTTTTTT
TRBV5-6,TRBD2,TRBJ2-5,NA,CASSLGGGQETQYF,TGTGCCAGCAGCTTGGGGGGGGGTCAAGAGACCCAGTACTTC
TRBV24-1,NA,TRBJ2-3,NA,CATSLLRDTQYF,TGTGCCACCAGCTTACTACGGGATACGCAGTATTTT
TRBV10-3,NA,TRBJ2-7,NA,CAISENRVLSEQYF,TGTGCCATCAGTGAGAACAGGGTGCTATCCGAGCAGTACTTC